The rows below give T cell receptor beta chains drawn from one sample of a study of blood T cell repertoires in COVID-19. Sequencing was performed with immunoSEQ multiplex PCR; in TCRdb, only in-frame clones are kept and a portion is missing. The repertoire holds around 130,000 clones, more than 85% seen once, with around 20% in the top ten. Sequenced sample: peripheral blood. The source of these receptors is a man in his fifties or sixties with active or convalescent COVID-19. The CDR3 runs from the conserved cysteine through the conserved F or W. Each record gives: V gene, clone size, D gene, J gene, CDR3 DNA, CDR3 protein. A D gene is named only where the DNA matches it firmly. Not all rows give a size; the values are once, few, many and, for expanded clones, a class.

v_gene: TRBV11-3; abundance: -; d_gene: -; j_gene: TRBJ2-2; CDR3nt: TGTGCCAGCAGCTCACACCCGGGCACCGGGGAGCTGTTTTTT; CDR3aa: CASSSHPGTGELFF
v_gene: TRBV2; abundance: -; d_gene: -; j_gene: TRBJ2-2; CDR3nt: TGTGCCAGCGGTCAGGGGTCTAGCACCGGGGAGCTGTTTTTT; CDR3aa: CASGQGSSTGELFF
v_gene: TRBV11-2; abundance: -; d_gene: -; j_gene: TRBJ1-6; CDR3nt: TGTGCCAGCAGCTTTGGCCAGGGTGGAAATTCACCCCTCCACTTT; CDR3aa: CASSFGQGGNSPLHF
v_gene: TRBV7-2; abundance: -; d_gene: -; j_gene: TRBJ2-2; CDR3nt: TGTGCCAGCAGCCCCACTGGACTGCTGAACACCGGGGAGCTGTTTTTT; CDR3aa: CASSPTGLLNTGELFF
v_gene: TRBV29-1; abundance: -; d_gene: TRBD1; j_gene: TRBJ2-7; CDR3nt: TGCAGCGTGACAGCGACAGGGAAGATTAGGGACGAGCAGTACTTC; CDR3aa: CSVTATGKIRDEQYF
v_gene: TRBV10-3; abundance: -; d_gene: TRBD2; j_gene: TRBJ2-7; CDR3nt: TGTGCCATCAGTGACCCCGGGACTAGCGGGAGTTACGAGCAGTACTTC; CDR3aa: CAISDPGTSGSYEQYF
v_gene: TRBV28; abundance: -; d_gene: -; j_gene: TRBJ2-3; CDR3nt: TGTGCCAGCTTGGACAGCCGCACAGATACGCAGTATTTT; CDR3aa: CASLDSRTDTQYF
v_gene: TRBV9; abundance: once; d_gene: TRBD1; j_gene: TRBJ2-6; CDR3nt: TGTGCCAGCAGCCATACCCCGGGACAGGGTCTAACTGGGGCCAACGTCCTGACTTTC; CDR3aa: CASSHTPGQGLTGANVLTF
v_gene: TRBV10-1; abundance: -; d_gene: TRBD1; j_gene: TRBJ2-1; CDR3nt: TGCGCCAGCAGTTTCGGACAGGGAAGGTTTCGTTACAATGAGCAGTTCTTC; CDR3aa: CASSFGQGRFRYNEQFF
v_gene: TRBV11-2; abundance: -; d_gene: -; j_gene: TRBJ1-3; CDR3nt: TGTGCCAGCAGCTTAGATACCGCGGGTCCTGGAAACACCATATATTTT; CDR3aa: CASSLDTAGPGNTIYF
v_gene: TRBV2; abundance: once; d_gene: -; j_gene: TRBJ2-6; CDR3nt: TGTGCCAGCAGTGTAGAGGGAGCTGGGGCCAACGTCCTGACTTTC; CDR3aa: CASSVEGAGANVLTF
v_gene: TRBV19; abundance: -; d_gene: TRBD2; j_gene: TRBJ2-7; CDR3nt: TGTGCCAGTAAATCGAAGTTGGCGGGAGGGCCCTACGAGCAGTACTTC; CDR3aa: CASKSKLAGGPYEQYF
v_gene: TRBV2; abundance: -; d_gene: -; j_gene: TRBJ1-4; CDR3nt: TGTGCCAGCAGGGCGGACATGCGGAATGAAAAACTGTTTTTT; CDR3aa: CASRADMRNEKLFF
v_gene: TRBV3-1/TRBV3-2; abundance: once; d_gene: TRBD1; j_gene: TRBJ1-1; CDR3nt: TGTGCCAGCAGCCGCCGGGACAGGGACACTGAAGCTTTCTTT; CDR3aa: CASSRRDRDTEAFF
v_gene: TRBV7-7; abundance: -; d_gene: TRBD2; j_gene: TRBJ2-5; CDR3nt: TGTGCCAGCAGCTTCGGACTAGCGGGAACACAAGAGACCCAGTACTTC; CDR3aa: CASSFGLAGTQETQYF
v_gene: TRBV20-1; abundance: once; d_gene: -; j_gene: TRBJ2-7; CDR3nt: TGCAGTGCTGAAGGGGCATACGAGCAGTACTTC; CDR3aa: CSAEGAYEQYF
v_gene: TRBV9; abundance: -; d_gene: TRBD2; j_gene: TRBJ2-7; CDR3nt: TGTGCCAGCAGCGAAGGGACTAGCGGTTGGGGCTACGAGCAGTACTTC; CDR3aa: CASSEGTSGWGYEQYF
v_gene: TRBV30; abundance: -; d_gene: TRBD1; j_gene: TRBJ2-7; CDR3nt: TGTGCCTGGAGTTCGGACAGGTTCTACGAGCAGTACTTC; CDR3aa: CAWSSDRFYEQYF
v_gene: TRBV27; abundance: -; d_gene: -; j_gene: TRBJ2-2; CDR3nt: TGTGCCAGCAGTGCCAGGGTTCGAAACCTGAACACCGGGGAGCTGTTTTTT; CDR3aa: CASSARVRNLNTGELFF